The clone carrying this T cell receptor (beta chain) was seen repeatedly, ten times or more. The antigen remains undetermined. This record belongs to a study of early T cells in non-severe SARS-CoV-2 infection. As for the study in general: The input, bulk RNA from unsorted whole blood, was sequenced, and chains were unpaired.

Each single cDNA molecule received a unique molecular identifier. TCRdb itself ran the 5' RACE reads through MiXCR, one entry per CDR3 protein. The table has fewer than 110,000 distinct CDR3 sequences, over 8.5% seen once. The CDR3 spans 14 residues. The germline CDR1 and CDR2 sequences are MNHNY and SVGAGI (reference sequence). V was clipped by 3 bases and J by 7 bases, with 15 bases between them. General study results and limits: Anti-spike CD8 specificities were favored by VDJdb matching, whose results missed private and CD4 specificities.

The receptor comes from an adult who was a healthcare worker with PCR-confirmed SARS-CoV-2 infection or an uninfected control (not recorded which). The chain has TRBV6-6 and TRBJ1-1; D may be TRBD1 (5 bases). Sample: whole blood. The CDR3 coding sequence is TGTGCCAGCAGTTATGGAGGGGAATACATTGAAGCTTTCTTT. It yields the protein CASSYGGEYIEAFF.